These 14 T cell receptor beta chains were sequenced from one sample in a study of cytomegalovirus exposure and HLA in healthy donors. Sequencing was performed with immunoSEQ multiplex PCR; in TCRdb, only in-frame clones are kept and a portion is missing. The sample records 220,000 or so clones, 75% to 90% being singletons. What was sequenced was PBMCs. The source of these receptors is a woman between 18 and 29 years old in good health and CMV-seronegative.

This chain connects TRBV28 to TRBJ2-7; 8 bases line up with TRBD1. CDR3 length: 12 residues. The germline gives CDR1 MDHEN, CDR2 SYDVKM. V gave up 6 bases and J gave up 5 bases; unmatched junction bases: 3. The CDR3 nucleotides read TGTGCCAGCAGCGGACAGGGCGACGAGCAGTACTTC. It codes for CASSGQGDEQYF.

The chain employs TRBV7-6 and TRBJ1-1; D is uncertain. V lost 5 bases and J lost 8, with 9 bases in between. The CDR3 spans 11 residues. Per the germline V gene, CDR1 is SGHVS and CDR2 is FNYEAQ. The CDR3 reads CASSGVGEAFF. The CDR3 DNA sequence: TGTGCCAGCAGCGGGGTAGGAGAAGCTTTCTTT.

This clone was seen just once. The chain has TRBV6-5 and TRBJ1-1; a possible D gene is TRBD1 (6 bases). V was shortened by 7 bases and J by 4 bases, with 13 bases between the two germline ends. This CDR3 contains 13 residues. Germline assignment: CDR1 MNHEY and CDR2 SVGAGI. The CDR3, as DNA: TGTGCCAGCACCCGAACAGGGAGCACTGAAGCTTTCTTT. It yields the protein CASTRTGSTEAFF.

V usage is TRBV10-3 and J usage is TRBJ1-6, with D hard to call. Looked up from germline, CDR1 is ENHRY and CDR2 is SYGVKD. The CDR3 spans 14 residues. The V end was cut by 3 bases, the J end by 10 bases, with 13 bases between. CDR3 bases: TGTGCCATCAGTGACCCTACCCTCGGGTCACCCCTCCACTTT. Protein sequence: CAISDPTLGSPLHF.

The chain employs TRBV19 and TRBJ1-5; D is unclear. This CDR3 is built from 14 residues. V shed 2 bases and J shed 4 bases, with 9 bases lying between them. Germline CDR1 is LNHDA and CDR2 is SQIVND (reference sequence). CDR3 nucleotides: TGTGCCAGTAGTATAAGAAGAGGTAATCAGCCCCAGCATTTT. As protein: CASSIRRGNQPQHF.

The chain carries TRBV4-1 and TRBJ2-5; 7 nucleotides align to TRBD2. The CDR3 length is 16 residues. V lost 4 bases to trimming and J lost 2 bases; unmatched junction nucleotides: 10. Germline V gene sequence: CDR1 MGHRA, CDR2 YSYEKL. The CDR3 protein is CASSLPSAGFQETQYF. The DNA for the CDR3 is TGCGCCAGCAGCCTCCCCTCAGCGGGATTTCAAGAGACCCAGTACTTC.

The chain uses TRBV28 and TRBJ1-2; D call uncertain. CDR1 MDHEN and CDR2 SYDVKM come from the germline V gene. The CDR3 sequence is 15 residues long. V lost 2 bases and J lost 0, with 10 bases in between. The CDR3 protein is CASSLEDGSNYGYTF. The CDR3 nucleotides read TGTGCCAGCAGTTTAGAGGACGGATCTAACTATGGCTACACCTTC.

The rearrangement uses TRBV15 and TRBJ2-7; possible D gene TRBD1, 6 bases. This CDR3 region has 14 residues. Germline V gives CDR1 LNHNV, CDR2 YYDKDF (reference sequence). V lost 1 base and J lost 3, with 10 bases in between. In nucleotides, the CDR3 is TGTGCCACCAGCAGAGGGACAGACCTCTACGAGCAGTACTTC. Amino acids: CATSRGTDLYEQYF.

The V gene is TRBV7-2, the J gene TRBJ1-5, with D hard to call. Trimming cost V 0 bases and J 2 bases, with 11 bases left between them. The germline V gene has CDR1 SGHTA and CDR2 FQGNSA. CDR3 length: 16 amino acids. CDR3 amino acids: CASSLAPWARNQPQHF. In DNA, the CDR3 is TGTGCCAGCAGCTTAGCGCCCTGGGCTCGCAATCAGCCCCAGCATTTT.

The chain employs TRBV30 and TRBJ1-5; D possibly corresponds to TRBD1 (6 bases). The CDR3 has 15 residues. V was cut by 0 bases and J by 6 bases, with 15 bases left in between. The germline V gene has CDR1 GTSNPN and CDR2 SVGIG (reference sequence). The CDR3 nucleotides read TGTGCCTGGAGTGTAGGGGGGCAAGGTCTTCAGCCCCAGCATTTT. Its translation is CAWSVGGQGLQPQHF.

CDR3 in amino acids: CASSLGGLAGYEQYF. Written as DNA, the CDR3 is TGTGCCAGCAGCTTAGGAGGACTAGCGGGTTATGAGCAGTACTTC. This chain uses TRBV11-2 with TRBJ2-7, with 11 bases fitting TRBD2. This CDR3 comprises 15 residues. In germline, CDR1 is SGHAT, CDR2 FQNNGV. J was trimmed by 7 bases and V by 1 base; bases with no gene match: 6. Looking up the rest from reference TRBV11-2 and TRBJ2-7 gives the full variable domain: EAGVAQSPRYKIIEKRQSVAFWCNPISGHATLYWYQQILGQGPKLLIQFQNNGVVDDSQLPKDRFSAERLKGVDSTLKIQPAKLEDSAVYLCASSLGGLAGYEQYFGPGTRLTVT.

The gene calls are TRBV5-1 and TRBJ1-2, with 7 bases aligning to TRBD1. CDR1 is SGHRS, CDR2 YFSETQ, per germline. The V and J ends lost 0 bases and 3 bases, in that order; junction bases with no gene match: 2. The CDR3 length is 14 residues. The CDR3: CASSLVQGDYGYTF. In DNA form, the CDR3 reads TGCGCCAGCAGCTTGGTGCAGGGGGACTATGGCTACACCTTC. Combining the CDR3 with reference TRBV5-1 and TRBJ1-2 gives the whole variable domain KAGVTQTPRYLIKTRGQQVTLSCSPISGHRSVSWYQQTPGQGLQFLFEYFSETQRNKGNFPGRFSGRQFSNSRSEMNVSTLELGDSALYLCASSLVQGDYGYTFGSGTRLTVV.

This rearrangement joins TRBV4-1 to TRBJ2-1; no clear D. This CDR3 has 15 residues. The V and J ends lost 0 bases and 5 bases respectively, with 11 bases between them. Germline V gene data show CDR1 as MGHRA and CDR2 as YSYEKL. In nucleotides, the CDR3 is TGCGCCAGCAGCCAAGAAATATTGATAAACAATGAGCAGTTCTTC. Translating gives CASSQEILINNEQFF.

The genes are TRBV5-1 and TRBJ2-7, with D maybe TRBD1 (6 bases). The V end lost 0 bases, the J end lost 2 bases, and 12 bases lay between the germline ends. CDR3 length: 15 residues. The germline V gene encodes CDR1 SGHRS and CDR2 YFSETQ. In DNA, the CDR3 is TGCGCCAGCAGCTTGGTCGCAGGGGAAACCTACGAGCAGTACTTC. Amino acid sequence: CASSLVAGETYEQYF.